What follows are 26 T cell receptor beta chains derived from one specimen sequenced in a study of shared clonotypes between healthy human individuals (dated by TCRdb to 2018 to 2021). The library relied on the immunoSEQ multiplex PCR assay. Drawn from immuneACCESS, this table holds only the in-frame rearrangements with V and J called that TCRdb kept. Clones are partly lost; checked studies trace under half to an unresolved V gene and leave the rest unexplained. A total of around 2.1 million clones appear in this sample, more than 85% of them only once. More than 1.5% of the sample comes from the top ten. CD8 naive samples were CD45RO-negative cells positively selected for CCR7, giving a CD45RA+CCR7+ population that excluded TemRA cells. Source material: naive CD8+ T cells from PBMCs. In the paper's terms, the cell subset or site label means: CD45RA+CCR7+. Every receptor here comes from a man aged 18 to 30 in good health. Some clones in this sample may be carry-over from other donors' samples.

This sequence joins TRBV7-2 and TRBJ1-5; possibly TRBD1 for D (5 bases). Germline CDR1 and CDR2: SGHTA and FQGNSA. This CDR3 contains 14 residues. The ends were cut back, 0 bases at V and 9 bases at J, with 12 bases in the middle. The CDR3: CASSLAVRVWPQHF. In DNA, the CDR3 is TGTGCCAGCAGCTTAGCGGTCAGGGTTTGGCCCCAGCATTTT.

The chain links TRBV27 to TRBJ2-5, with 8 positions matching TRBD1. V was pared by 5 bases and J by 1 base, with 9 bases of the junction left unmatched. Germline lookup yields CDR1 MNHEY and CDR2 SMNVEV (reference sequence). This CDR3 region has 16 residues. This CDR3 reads CASSRQGLLIQETQYF. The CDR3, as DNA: TGTGCCAGCAGTAGACAGGGGTTGCTGATCCAAGAGACCCAGTACTTC.

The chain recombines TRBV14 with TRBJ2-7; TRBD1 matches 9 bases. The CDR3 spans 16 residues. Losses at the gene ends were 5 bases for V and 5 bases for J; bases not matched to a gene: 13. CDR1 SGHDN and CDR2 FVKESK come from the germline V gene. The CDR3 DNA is TGTGCCAGCAGCTCCCACAGGGACAGGGTTTTGGACGAGCAGTACTTC. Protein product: CASSSHRDRVLDEQYF.

CDR3 in amino acids: CASSLSVGQGRNEQYF. CDR3 coding DNA: TGTGCCAGCAGTTTATCGGTGGGACAGGGTCGAAACGAGCAGTACTTC. The V gene is TRBV27, the J gene TRBJ2-7, with 9 nucleotides matching TRBD1. CDR1 is MNHEY, CDR2 SMNVEV, per germline (reference sequence). Trimming at V came to 0 bases and at J to 5 bases, leaving 8 bases not matched to a gene. There are 16 residues in the CDR3.

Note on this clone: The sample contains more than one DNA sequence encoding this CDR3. The CDR3 spells CASSLSPASGIYEQYF. The CDR3 nucleotides are TGTGCCAGCAGTTTATCCCCGGCTAGCGGGATCTACGAGCAGTACTTC. V gene TRBV27 combines with J gene TRBJ2-7; 9 bases fit TRBD2. The CDR3 has 16 residues. Germline loops: CDR1 MNHEY, CDR2 SMNVEV (reference sequence). The ends lost 0 bases at V and 3 bases at J; junction bases unmatched: 6.

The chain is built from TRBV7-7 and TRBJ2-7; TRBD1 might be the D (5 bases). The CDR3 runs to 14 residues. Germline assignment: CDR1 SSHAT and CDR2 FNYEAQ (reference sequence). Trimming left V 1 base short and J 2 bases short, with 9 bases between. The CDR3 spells CASSLGDSAYEQYF. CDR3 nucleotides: TGTGCCAGCAGCTTAGGAGACAGCGCCTACGAGCAGTACTTC.

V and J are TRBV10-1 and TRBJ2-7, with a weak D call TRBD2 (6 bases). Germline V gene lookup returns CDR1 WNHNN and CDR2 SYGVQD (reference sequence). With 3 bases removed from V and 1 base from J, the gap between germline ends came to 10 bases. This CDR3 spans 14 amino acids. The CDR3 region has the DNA TGCGCCAGCAGTGATGGGACTGCATCCTACGAGCAGTACTTC. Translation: CASSDGTASYEQYF.

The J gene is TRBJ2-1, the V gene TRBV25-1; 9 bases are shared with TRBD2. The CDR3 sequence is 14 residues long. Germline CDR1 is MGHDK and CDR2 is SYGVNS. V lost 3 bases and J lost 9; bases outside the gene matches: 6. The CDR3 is CASSDRGRAGEQFF. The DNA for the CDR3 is TGTGCCAGCAGTGATCGCGGGAGGGCGGGTGAGCAGTTCTTC.

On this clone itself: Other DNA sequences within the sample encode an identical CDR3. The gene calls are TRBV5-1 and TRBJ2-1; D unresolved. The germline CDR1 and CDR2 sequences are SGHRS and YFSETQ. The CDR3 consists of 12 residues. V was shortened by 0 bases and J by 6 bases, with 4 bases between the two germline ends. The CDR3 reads CASSLGGNEQFF. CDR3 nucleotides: TGCGCCAGCAGCTTGGGCGGCAATGAGCAGTTCTTC.

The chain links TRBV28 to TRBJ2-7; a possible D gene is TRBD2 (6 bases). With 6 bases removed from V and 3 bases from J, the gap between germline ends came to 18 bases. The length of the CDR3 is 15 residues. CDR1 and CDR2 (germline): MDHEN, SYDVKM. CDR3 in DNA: TGTGCCAGCAGCCTTCTCATGGGGACTCACTACGAGCAGTACTTC. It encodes CASSLLMGTHYEQYF.

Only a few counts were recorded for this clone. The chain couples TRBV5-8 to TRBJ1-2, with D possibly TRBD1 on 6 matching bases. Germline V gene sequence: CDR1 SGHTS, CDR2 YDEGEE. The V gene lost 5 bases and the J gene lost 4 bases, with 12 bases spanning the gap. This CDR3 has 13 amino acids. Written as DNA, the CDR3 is TGTGCCAGCAGGCAGGGGAGCGGCTATGGCTACACCTTC. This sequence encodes CASRQGSGYGYTF. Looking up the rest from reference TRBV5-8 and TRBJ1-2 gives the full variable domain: EAGVTQSPTHLIKTRGQQATLRCSPISGHTSVYWYQQALGLGLQFLLWYDEGEERNRGNFPPRFSGRQFPNYSSELNVNALELEDSALYLCASRQGSGYGYTFGSGTRLTVV.

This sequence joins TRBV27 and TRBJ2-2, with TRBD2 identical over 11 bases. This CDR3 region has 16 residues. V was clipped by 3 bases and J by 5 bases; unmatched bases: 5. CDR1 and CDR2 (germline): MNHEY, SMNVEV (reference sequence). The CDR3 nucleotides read TGTGCCAGCAGTTTTTTGGGACTAGCGGATACCGGGGAGCTGTTTTTT. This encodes CASSFLGLADTGELFF.

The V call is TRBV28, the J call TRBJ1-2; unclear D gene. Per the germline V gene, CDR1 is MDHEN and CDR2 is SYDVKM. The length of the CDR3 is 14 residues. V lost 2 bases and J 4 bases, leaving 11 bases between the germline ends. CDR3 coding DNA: TGTGCCAGCAGTTTAGTTCAGGACTTCTATGGCTACACCTTC. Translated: CASSLVQDFYGYTF.

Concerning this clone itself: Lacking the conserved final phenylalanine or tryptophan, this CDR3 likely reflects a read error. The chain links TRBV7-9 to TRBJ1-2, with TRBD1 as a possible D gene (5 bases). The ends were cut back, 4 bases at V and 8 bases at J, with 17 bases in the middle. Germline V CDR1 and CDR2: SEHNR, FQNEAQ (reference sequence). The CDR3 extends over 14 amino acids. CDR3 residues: CASSSGPGGVGYTL. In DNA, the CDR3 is TGTGCCAGCAGCTCCGGGCCCGGGGGAGTGGGCTACACCCTC.

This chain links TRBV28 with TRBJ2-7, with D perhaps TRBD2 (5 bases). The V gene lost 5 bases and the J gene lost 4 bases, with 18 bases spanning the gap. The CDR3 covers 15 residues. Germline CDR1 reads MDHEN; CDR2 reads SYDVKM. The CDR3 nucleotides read TGTGCCAGCAGTGCCCTTCTAGCTCCGGAATACGAGCAGTACTTC. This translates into CASSALLAPEYEQYF.

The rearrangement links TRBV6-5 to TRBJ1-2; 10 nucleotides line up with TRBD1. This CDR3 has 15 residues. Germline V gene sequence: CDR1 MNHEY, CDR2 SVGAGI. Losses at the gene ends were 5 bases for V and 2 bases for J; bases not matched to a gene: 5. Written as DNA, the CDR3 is TGTGCCAGCAGTCCCGGACAGGGGGGGAACTATGGCTACACCTTC. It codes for CASSPGQGGNYGYTF.

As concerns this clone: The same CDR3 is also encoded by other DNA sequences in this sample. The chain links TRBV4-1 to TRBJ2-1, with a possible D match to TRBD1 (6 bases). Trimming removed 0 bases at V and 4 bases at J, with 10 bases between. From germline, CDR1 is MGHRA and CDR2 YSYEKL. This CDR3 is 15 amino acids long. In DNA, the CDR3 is TGCGCCAGCAGCCAAGATACAGGGACATACAATGAGCAGTTCTTC. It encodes CASSQDTGTYNEQFF.

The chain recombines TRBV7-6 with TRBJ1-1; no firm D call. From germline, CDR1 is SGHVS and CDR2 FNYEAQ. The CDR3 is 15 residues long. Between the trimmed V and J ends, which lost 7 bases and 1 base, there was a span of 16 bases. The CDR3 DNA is TGTGCCAGCACCCCGCAGGCGGGCGAGAACACTGAAGCTTTCTTT. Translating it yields CASTPQAGENTEAFF. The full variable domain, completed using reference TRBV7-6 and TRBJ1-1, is GAGVSQSPRYKVTKRGQDVALRCDPISGHVSLYWYRQALGQGPEFLTYFNYEAQQDKSGLPNDRFSAERPEGSISTLTIQRTEQRDSAMYRCASTPQAGENTEAFFGQGTRLTVV.

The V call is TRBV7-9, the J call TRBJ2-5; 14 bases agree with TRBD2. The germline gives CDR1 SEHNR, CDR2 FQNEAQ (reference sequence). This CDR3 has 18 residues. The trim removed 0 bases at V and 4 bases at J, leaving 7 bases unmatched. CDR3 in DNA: TGTGCCAGCAGCTTAGCGAAGACTAGCGGGAGGGCCGGAGAGACCCAGTACTTC. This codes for CASSLAKTSGRAGETQYF.

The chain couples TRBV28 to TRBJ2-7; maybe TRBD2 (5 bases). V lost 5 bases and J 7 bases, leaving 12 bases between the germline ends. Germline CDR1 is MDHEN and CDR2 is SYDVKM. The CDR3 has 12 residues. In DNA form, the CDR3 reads TGTGCCAGCAGTCTTGGCTCGGGAGAGCAGTACTTC. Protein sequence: CASSLGSGEQYF.

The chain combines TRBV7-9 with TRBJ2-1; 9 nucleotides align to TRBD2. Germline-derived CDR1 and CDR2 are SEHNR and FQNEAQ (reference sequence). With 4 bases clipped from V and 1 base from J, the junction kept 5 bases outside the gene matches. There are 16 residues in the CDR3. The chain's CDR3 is CASSYVSGRSYNEQFF. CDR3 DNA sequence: TGTGCCAGCAGCTACGTTAGCGGGAGATCCTACAATGAGCAGTTCTTC.

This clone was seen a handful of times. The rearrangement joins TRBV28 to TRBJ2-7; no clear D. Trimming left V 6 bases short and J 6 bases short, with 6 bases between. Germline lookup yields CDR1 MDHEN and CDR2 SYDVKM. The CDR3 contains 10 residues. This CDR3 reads CASSPSEQYF. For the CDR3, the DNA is TGTGCCAGCAGCCCATCCGAGCAGTACTTC.

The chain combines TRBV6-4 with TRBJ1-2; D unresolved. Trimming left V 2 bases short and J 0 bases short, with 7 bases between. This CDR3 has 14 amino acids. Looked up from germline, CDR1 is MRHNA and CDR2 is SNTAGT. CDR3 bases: TGTGCCAGCAGTGACACCAGAGCTAACTATGGCTACACCTTC. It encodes CASSDTRANYGYTF.

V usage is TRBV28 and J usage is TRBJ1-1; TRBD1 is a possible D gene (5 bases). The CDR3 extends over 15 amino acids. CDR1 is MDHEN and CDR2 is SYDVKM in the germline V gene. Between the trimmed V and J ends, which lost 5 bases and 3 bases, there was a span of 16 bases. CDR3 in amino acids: CASSTLGASDTEAFF. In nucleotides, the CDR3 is TGTGCCAGCAGTACCCTTGGGGCCTCAGACACTGAAGCTTTCTTT. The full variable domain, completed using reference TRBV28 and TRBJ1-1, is DVKVTQSSRYLVKRTGEKVFLECVQDMDHENMFWYRQDPGLGLRLIYFSYDVKMKEKGDIPEGYSVSREKKERFSLILESASTNQTSMYLCASSTLGASDTEAFFGQGTRLTVV.

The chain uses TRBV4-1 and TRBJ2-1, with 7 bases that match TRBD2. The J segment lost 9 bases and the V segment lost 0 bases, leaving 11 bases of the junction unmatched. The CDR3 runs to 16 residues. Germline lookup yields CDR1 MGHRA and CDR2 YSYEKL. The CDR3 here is CASSQDRAGVVGEQFF. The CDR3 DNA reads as TGCGCCAGCAGCCAAGATAGGGCGGGAGTGGTCGGTGAGCAGTTCTTC.

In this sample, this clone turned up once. As DNA, the CDR3 is TGTGCCAGCAGCTCCCTAACGTCGGGGTCGGGGAAGGTCTACGAGCAGTACTTC. Encoded protein: CASSSLTSGSGKVYEQYF. This chain links TRBV11-2 with TRBJ2-7, with a tentative D call TRBD2 (5 bases). The CDR3 loop spans 18 amino acids. Germline lookup yields CDR1 SGHAT and CDR2 FQNNGV. The V and J ends lost 4 bases and 3 bases respectively, with 25 bases between them.